Following are 29 T cell receptor beta chains from one sample sequenced in a study of shared clonotypes between healthy human individuals (TCRdb year 2020). CD8 naive samples were CD45RO-negative cells positively selected for CCR7, giving a CD45RA+CCR7+ population that excluded TemRA cells. The library was obtained by the immunoSEQ multiplex PCR assay. The table comes from immuneACCESS by way of TCRdb, which keeps in-frame sequences with V and J called. Part of the clones is missing from these tables; in studies checked, under half for an unresolved V gene and the rest for unknown reasons. The table for this sample lists hundreds of thousands of clones; approximately 96% of them were counted only once. Clones ranked in the top ten supply around 0.1% of the sample. Sequenced sample: naive CD8+ T cells sorted from blood. The cell subset or site label here, explained by the study, means: CD45RA+CCR7+. These receptors were collected from a woman in her 30s in good health.

V gene TRBV11-3 combines with J gene TRBJ2-3; TRBD1 might be the D (7 bases). Trimming cost V 4 bases and J 2 bases, with 13 bases left between them. The CDR3 spans 15 residues. Germline V lookup: CDR1 SGHNT, CDR2 YENEEA. Here the CDR3 reads CASSSRQGLTDTQYF. Written as DNA, the CDR3 is TGTGCCAGCAGCTCTCGACAGGGACTCACAGATACGCAGTATTTT. The full variable domain, completed using reference TRBV11-3 and TRBJ2-3, is EAGVVQSPRYKIIEKKQPVAFWCNPISGHNTLYWYLQNLGQGPELLIRYENEEAVDDSQLPKDRFSAERLKGVDSTLKIQPAELGDSAVYLCASSSRQGLTDTQYFGPGTRLTVL.

CDR3 loop: CASSLRQGGSNQPQHF. The DNA of the CDR3 is TGCGCCAGCAGCCTGCGACAGGGTGGGAGCAATCAGCCCCAGCATTTT. This rearrangement joins TRBV4-1 to TRBJ1-5, with 7 positions matching TRBD1. Germline V lookup: CDR1 MGHRA, CDR2 YSYEKL. The CDR3 has 16 amino acids. Unmatched junction bases numbered 7, after V lost 4 bases and J lost 1 base.

The V call is TRBV13, the J call TRBJ2-3; D is possibly TRBD2 (5 bases). CDR3 size: 16 residues. The ends were cut back, 5 bases at V and 4 bases at J, with 19 bases in the middle. Germline-derived CDR1 and CDR2 are PRHDT and FYEKMQ (reference sequence). CDR3 in amino acids: CASSQRGLQRADTQYF. In DNA, the CDR3 is TGTGCCAGCAGCCAACGAGGACTGCAGAGGGCAGATACGCAGTATTTT.

The V call is TRBV6-5, the J call TRBJ1-1; D is possibly TRBD1 (5 bases). The V and J ends lost 7 bases and 6 bases respectively, with 18 bases between them. This CDR3 has 14 amino acids. Germline V gene lookup returns CDR1 MNHEY and CDR2 SVGAGI. For the CDR3, the DNA is TGTGCCAGCATGCAGGGACCTGGGCTCGCTGAAGCTTTCTTT. Its translation: CASMQGPGLAEAFF.

The rearrangement joins TRBV13 to TRBJ2-7; 11 positions match TRBD2. Germline V gene data show CDR1 as PRHDT and CDR2 as FYEKMQ (reference sequence). The CDR3 spans 15 residues. The J segment lost 2 bases and the V segment lost 4 bases, leaving 4 bases of the junction unmatched. The CDR3 DNA reads TGTGCCAGCAGCTCGGGACTAGCGGCCACCTACGAGCAGTACTTC. Residues: CASSSGLAATYEQYF. Full variable domain (remainder filled in from reference TRBV13 and TRBJ2-7): AAGVIQSPRHLIKEKRETATLKCYPIPRHDTVYWYQQGPGQDPQFLISFYEKMQSDKGSIPDRFSAQQFSDYHSELNMSSLELGDSALYFCASSSGLAATYEQYFGPGTRLTVT.

The gene calls are TRBV7-9 and TRBJ1-2; 8 bases agree with TRBD1. CDR1 is SEHNR, CDR2 FQNEAQ, per germline (reference sequence). The CDR3 covers 16 residues. V was clipped by 5 bases and J by 4 bases; unmatched bases: 12. The CDR3 is CASSDDRQGSSYGYTF. In DNA, the CDR3 is TGTGCCAGCAGCGACGATCGACAGGGGAGCTCCTATGGCTACACCTTC. Combining the CDR3 with reference TRBV7-9 and TRBJ1-2 gives the whole variable domain DTGVSQNPRHKITKRGQNVTFRCDPISEHNRLYWYRQTLGQGPEFLTYFQNEAQLEKSRLLSDRFSAERPKGSFSTLEIQRTEQGDSAMYLCASSDDRQGSSYGYTFGSGTRLTVV.

J is TRBJ1-5 and V is TRBV5-6; TRBD1 matches at 8 bases. Trimming at V came to 3 bases and at J to 5 bases, leaving 7 bases not matched to a gene. Per germline, CDR1 SGHDT and CDR2 YYEEEE. This CDR3 comprises 15 residues. CDR3 nucleotide sequence: TGTGCCAGCAGCTCAGGACAGGGCCCTTATCAGCCCCAGCATTTT. Its protein is CASSSGQGPYQPQHF.

This chain joins TRBV29-1 and TRBJ1-2, with D unresolved. CDR3 length: 15 residues. V was trimmed by 6 bases and J by 7 bases, leaving 24 bases between them. The germline V gene encodes CDR1 SQVTM and CDR2 ANQGSEA. The CDR3 sequence is CSVAGPLDGKGGYTF. CDR3 in DNA: TGCAGCGTGGCCGGACCCTTGGACGGTAAGGGTGGCTACACCTTC.

This chain connects TRBV25-1 to TRBJ1-1; possible D gene TRBD1, 5 bases. Germline CDR1 MGHDK, CDR2 SYGVNS. This CDR3 region has 12 residues. Between the trimmed V and J ends, which lost 0 bases and 10 bases, there was a span of 9 bases. This CDR3 is CASSEYTGSAFF. DNA for the CDR3: TGTGCCAGCAGTGAATATACAGGTTCAGCTTTCTTT.

The gene calls are TRBV9 and TRBJ2-1; a possible D gene is TRBD1 (7 bases). Germline assignment: CDR1 SGDLS and CDR2 YYNGEE. Trimming shortened V by 3 bases and J by 11 bases, and 12 bases separated the two germline ends. This CDR3 has 12 residues. CDR3 amino acids: CASSAEGAKQFF. CDR3 in DNA: TGTGCCAGCAGCGCGGAGGGGGCGAAGCAGTTCTTC.

CDR3 coding DNA: TGTGCCATCGAGGAGATGGGCTACAATGAGCAGTTCTTC. Translated, it gives CAIEEMGYNEQFF. The rearrangement uses TRBV28 and TRBJ2-1; D call uncertain. The ends were cut back, 10 bases at V and 3 bases at J, with 13 bases in the middle. Germline V lookup: CDR1 MDHEN, CDR2 SYDVKM. The CDR3 runs 13 residues.

The CDR3 DNA reads as TGTGCCAGCAGTATCGGACAGGGGTTCGCCAATGAGCAGTTCTTC. Translation: CASSIGQGFANEQFF. The rearrangement links TRBV6-1 to TRBJ2-1, with 9 bases identical to TRBD1. The CDR3 has 15 amino acids. The germline gives CDR1 MNHNS, CDR2 SASEGT. V shed 5 bases and J 6 bases; nucleotides not matched to a gene: 8.

The chain joins TRBV7-6 to TRBJ2-1; D unresolved. Germline CDR1 SGHVS, CDR2 FNYEAQ. This CDR3 comprises 16 residues. Trimming pared 5 bases from V and 0 bases from J, leaving 14 bases between. CDR3 sequence: CASSASGWSSYNEQFF. In nucleotides, the CDR3 is TGTGCCAGCAGCGCTTCCGGGTGGAGCTCCTACAATGAGCAGTTCTTC.

As to this clone: Different DNA sequences within this sample yield the same CDR3. This sequence joins TRBV27 and TRBJ2-7; 7 bases fit TRBD1. Trimming at V came to 3 bases and at J to 3 bases, leaving 5 bases not matched to a gene. The CDR3 runs to 14 residues. Per germline, CDR1 MNHEY and CDR2 SMNVEV (reference sequence). The CDR3 reads CASSLTGSFYEQYF. In nucleotides, the CDR3 is TGTGCCAGCAGTTTGACAGGGTCTTTCTACGAGCAGTACTTC.

This clone was counted a single time. The same CDR3 arises from other DNA sequences in this sample as well. The J gene is TRBJ2-7, the V gene TRBV5-6; no clear D gene. CDR3 length: 14 amino acids. The germline V and J ends were trimmed by 0 bases and 1 base, with 8 bases remaining between them. Germline V gives CDR1 SGHDT, CDR2 YYEEEE. The CDR3 DNA is TGTGCCAGCAGCTTGGGTGGCAGTTCCTACGAGCAGTACTTC. Translating it yields CASSLGGSSYEQYF.

V is TRBV11-2 and J is TRBJ2-7, with 7 positions matching TRBD2. The junction had 4 bases not matched to a gene; V was cut back by 2 bases and J by 6 bases. CDR1 SGHAT and CDR2 FQNNGV come from the germline V gene. The CDR3 contains 13 residues. CDR3 region: CASSLMREGEQYF. In nucleotides, the CDR3 is TGTGCCAGCAGCTTAATGAGGGAGGGCGAGCAGTACTTC.

The V call is TRBV20-1, the J call TRBJ2-7; 7 nucleotides match TRBD2. The germline gives CDR1 DFQATT, CDR2 SNEGSKA (reference sequence). CDR3 length: 11 residues. CDR3 in amino acids: CSERWGGEQYF. CDR3 in DNA: TGCAGCGAAAGATGGGGGGGTGAGCAGTACTTC.

The V gene is TRBV19, the J gene TRBJ2-1; the match to TRBD2 covers 13 bases. CDR1 and CDR2 (germline): LNHDA, SQIVND (reference sequence). The CDR3 is made up of 14 amino acids. Losses at the gene ends were 7 bases for V and 6 bases for J; bases not matched to a gene: 3. The DNA for the CDR3 is TGTGCCAGTACTACTAGCGGGAGGGCCAATGAGCAGTTCTTC. As protein: CASTTSGRANEQFF.

For this clone: The same CDR3 also results from other DNA sequences found in this sample. The chain uses TRBV19 and TRBJ2-7; a weak D match, TRBD1 (5 bases). The CDR3 runs to 13 residues. The germline V and J ends were trimmed by 3 bases and 2 bases, with 8 bases remaining between them. Germline-derived CDR1 and CDR2 are LNHDA and SQIVND (reference sequence). CDR3: CASSMGLTYEQYF. CDR3 bases: TGTGCCAGTAGTATGGGGCTAACCTACGAGCAGTACTTC.

This clone was counted once. The rearrangement uses TRBV27 and TRBJ2-7; the match to TRBD2 covers 7 bases. Losses at the gene ends were 0 bases for V and 4 bases for J; bases not matched to a gene: 9. Germline CDR1 MNHEY, CDR2 SMNVEV (reference sequence). The CDR3 is 16 residues long. The CDR3 DNA sequence: TGTGCCAGCAGTTTATCTGGCGGGGCGGGGGATTACGAGCAGTACTTC. This translates into CASSLSGGAGDYEQYF.

The rearrangement joins TRBV5-1 to TRBJ2-7; 13 bases align to TRBD2. Losses at the gene ends were 4 bases for V and 5 bases for J; bases not matched to a gene: 9. There are 16 residues in the CDR3. Germline lookup yields CDR1 SGHRS and CDR2 YFSETQ. The CDR3 spells CASSVSTGLAGHEQYF. The CDR3 DNA reads TGCGCCAGCAGCGTGTCTACGGGACTAGCGGGACACGAGCAGTACTTC.

V is TRBV28 and J is TRBJ1-5, with 7 bases identical to TRBD1. CDR3 length: 15 amino acids. V shed 6 bases, J shed 1 base, and the junction held 6 bases outside the gene matches. The V gene's germline CDR1 is MDHEN and CDR2 SYDVKM. The CDR3 DNA sequence: TGTGCCAGCAGCATTTACAGGGGAAGCAATCAGCCCCAGCATTTT. Protein product: CASSIYRGSNQPQHF.

V usage is TRBV15 and J usage is TRBJ2-1, with TRBD2 identical over 14 bases. CDR3 size: 16 residues. Germline assignment: CDR1 LNHNV and CDR2 YYDKDF (reference sequence). Trimming at V came to 6 bases and at J to 8 bases, leaving 9 bases not matched to a gene. DNA of the CDR3: TGTGCCACCAGAGGGGCCGGGACTAGCGGGAGCTATGAGCAGTTCTTC. Encoded protein: CATRGAGTSGSYEQFF.

With regard to this clone: Other DNA sequences in this sample translate to the same CDR3. The chain employs TRBV5-6 and TRBJ1-2; D gene uncertain. There are 12 residues in the CDR3. The germline gives CDR1 SGHDT, CDR2 YYEEEE. Trimming took off 2 bases at V and 4 bases at J, with 6 bases between the two ends. The CDR3 loop reads CASSLGSYGYTF. CDR3 sequence (DNA): TGTGCCAGCAGCTTAGGGTCCTATGGCTACACCTTC.

V gene TRBV10-3 combines with J gene TRBJ1-5; D might be TRBD1 (6 bases). Germline-derived CDR1 and CDR2 are ENHRY and SYGVKD. The CDR3 is 15 amino acids. V lost 0 bases and J lost 0, with 6 bases in between. CDR3 bases: TGTGCCATCAGTGAGTCCAGGGGTAGCAATCAGCCCCAGCATTTT. This translates into CAISESRGSNQPQHF.

This clone was counted a single time. CDR3 in DNA: TGTGCCAGCAGCCCAGGGGGCGGGAGGTCTCTCGAGCAGTACTTC. It is translated as CASSPGGGRSLEQYF. This chain links TRBV9 with TRBJ2-7; the D call may be TRBD1 or TRBD2 (8 bases each). This CDR3 has 15 residues. The germline CDR1 and CDR2 sequences are SGDLS and YYNGEE. Deletions cut 4 bases from V and 6 bases from J, with 20 bases between.

The V gene is TRBV28, the J gene TRBJ1-5; 8 bases match TRBD1. Per the germline V gene, CDR1 is MDHEN and CDR2 is SYDVKM. The CDR3 covers 15 residues. V trimming: 5 bases; J trimming: 2 bases; junction bases outside the gene matches: 5. The CDR3 is CASSTTDRGNQPQHF. CDR3 DNA sequence: TGTGCCAGCAGTACTACGGACAGGGGCAATCAGCCCCAGCATTTT.

The chain links TRBV13 to TRBJ2-3; 11 nucleotides agree with TRBD1. V was pared by 5 bases and J by 5 bases, with 6 bases of the junction left unmatched. The CDR3 length is 15 residues. The germline gives CDR1 PRHDT, CDR2 FYEKMQ (reference sequence). CDR3 sequence (DNA): TGTGCCAGCAGCCCAGGGACAGGGGGAGGAGATACGCAGTATTTT. This encodes CASSPGTGGGDTQYF.

J is TRBJ2-1 and V is TRBV2; D is uncertain. Germline CDR1 reads SNHLY; CDR2 reads FYNNEI. V lost 7 bases to trimming and J lost 3 bases, with 1 base between them. This CDR3 region has 10 residues. The CDR3 coding sequence is TGTGCCAGCAACTACAATGAGCAGTTCTTC. This codes for CASNYNEQFF.